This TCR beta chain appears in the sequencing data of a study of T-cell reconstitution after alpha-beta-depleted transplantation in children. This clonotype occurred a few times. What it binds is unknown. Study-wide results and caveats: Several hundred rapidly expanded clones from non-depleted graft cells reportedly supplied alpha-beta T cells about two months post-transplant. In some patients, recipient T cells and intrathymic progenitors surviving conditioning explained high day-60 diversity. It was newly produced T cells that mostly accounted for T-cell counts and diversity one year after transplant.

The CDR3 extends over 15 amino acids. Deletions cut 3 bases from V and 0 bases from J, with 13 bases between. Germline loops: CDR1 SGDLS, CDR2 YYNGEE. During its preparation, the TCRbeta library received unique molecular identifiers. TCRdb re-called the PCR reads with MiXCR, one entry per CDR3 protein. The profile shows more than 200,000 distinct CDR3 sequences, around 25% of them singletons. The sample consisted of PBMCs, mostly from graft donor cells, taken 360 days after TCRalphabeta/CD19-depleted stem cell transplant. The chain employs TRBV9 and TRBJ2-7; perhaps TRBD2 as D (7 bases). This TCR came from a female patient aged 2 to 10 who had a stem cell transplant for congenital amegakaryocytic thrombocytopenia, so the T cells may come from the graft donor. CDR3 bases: TGTGCCAGCAGCGCGCTGGGGGGGCCCTCCTACGAGCAGTACTTC. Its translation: CASSALGGPSYEQYF. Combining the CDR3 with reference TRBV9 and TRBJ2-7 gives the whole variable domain DSGVTQTPKHLITATGQRVTLRCSPRSGDLSVYWYQQSLDQGLQFLIQYYNGEERAKGNILERFSAQQFPDLHSELNLSSLELGDSALYFCASSALGGPSYEQYFGPGTRLTVT.